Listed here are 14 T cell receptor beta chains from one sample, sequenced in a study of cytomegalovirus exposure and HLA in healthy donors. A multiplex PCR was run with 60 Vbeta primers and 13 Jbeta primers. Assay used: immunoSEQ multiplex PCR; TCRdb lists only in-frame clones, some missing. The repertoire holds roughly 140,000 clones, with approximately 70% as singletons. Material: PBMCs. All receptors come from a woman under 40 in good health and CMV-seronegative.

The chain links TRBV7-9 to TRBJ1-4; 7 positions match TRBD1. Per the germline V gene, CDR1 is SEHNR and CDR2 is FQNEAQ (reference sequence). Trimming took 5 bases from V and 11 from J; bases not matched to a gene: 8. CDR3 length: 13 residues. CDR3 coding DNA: TGTGCCAGCAGCCTAGGGGGCACCGATAAACTGTTTTTT. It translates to CASSLGGTDKLFF.

This CDR3 reads CACQSKSGGSQETQYF. In nucleotides, the CDR3 is TGTGCCTGCCAATCCAAATCAGGAGGGTCCCAAGAGACCCAGTACTTC. The chain is built from TRBV30 and TRBJ2-5, with a possible D match to TRBD2 (6 bases). The CDR3 sequence is 16 residues long. Looked up from germline, CDR1 is GTSNPN and CDR2 is SVGIG (reference sequence). Trimming shortened V by 6 bases and J by 1 base, and 21 bases separated the two germline ends.

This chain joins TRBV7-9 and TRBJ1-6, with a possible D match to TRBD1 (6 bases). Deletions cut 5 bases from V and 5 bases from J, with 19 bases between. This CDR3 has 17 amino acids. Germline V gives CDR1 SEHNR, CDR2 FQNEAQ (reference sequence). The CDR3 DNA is TGTGCCAGCAGCCAAAAATCCGGGACACCCGATAATTCACCCCTCCACTTT. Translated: CASSQKSGTPDNSPLHF.

The CDR3: CASSIGASGGNEQFF. CDR3 in DNA: TGTGCCAGTAGTATTGGAGCTAGCGGGGGCAATGAGCAGTTCTTC. The chain couples TRBV19 to TRBJ2-1, with 10 bases matching TRBD2. The CDR3 spans 15 residues. The ends lost 3 bases at V and 6 bases at J; junction bases unmatched: 5. Germline V gene data show CDR1 as LNHDA and CDR2 as SQIVND (reference sequence).

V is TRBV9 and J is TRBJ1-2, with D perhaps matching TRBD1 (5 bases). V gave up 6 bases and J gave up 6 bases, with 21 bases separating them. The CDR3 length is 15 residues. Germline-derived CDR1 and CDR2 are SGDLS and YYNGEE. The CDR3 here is CASTSTPGGADGYTF. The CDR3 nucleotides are TGTGCCAGCACCTCCACCCCCGGGGGTGCGGATGGCTACACCTTC.

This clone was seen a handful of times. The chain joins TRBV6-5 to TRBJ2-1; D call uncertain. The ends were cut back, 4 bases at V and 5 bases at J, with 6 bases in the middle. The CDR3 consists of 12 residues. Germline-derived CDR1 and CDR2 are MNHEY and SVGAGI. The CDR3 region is CASSSRNNEQFF. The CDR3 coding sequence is TGTGCCAGCAGTTCGCGAAACAATGAGCAGTTCTTC.

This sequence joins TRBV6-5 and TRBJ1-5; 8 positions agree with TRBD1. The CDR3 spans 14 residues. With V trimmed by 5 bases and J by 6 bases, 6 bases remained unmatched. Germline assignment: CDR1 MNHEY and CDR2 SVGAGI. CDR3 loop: CASSPQGEGQPQHF. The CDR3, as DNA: TGTGCCAGCAGTCCACAGGGGGAGGGTCAGCCCCAGCATTTT.

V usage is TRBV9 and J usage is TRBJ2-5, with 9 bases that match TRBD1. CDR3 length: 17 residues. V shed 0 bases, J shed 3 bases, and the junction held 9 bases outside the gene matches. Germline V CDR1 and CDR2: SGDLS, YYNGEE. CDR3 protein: CASSVGAETGGEETQYF. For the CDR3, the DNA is TGTGCCAGCAGCGTAGGGGCAGAGACAGGGGGAGAAGAGACCCAGTACTTC.

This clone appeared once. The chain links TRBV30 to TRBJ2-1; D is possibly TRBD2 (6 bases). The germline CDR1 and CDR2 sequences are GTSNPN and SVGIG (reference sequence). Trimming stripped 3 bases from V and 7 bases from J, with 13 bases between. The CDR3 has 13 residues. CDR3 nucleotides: TGTGCCTGGAGGGAGGAGGGCGAAAATGAGCAGTTCTTC. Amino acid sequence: CAWREEGENEQFF.

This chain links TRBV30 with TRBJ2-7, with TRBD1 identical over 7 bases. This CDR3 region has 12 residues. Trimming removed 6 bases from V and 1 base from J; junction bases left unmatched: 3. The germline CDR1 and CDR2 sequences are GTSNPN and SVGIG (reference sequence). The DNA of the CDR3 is TGTGCCTGCATGGGACAGTCCTACGAGCAGTACTTC. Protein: CACMGQSYEQYF.

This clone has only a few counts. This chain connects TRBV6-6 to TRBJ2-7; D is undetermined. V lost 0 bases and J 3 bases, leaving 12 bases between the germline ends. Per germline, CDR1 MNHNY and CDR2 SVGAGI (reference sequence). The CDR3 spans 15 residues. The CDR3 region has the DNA TGTGCCAGCAGTTACTCGATGGCGGATATCTACGAGCAGTACTTC. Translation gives CASSYSMADIYEQYF.

This CDR3 is CASSIDPGQDVLTF. In nucleotides, the CDR3 is TGCGCCAGCAGCATTGATCCGGGACAAGACGTCCTGACTTTC. This sequence joins TRBV5-1 and TRBJ2-6, with a weak D call TRBD1 (6 bases). Looked up from germline, CDR1 is SGHRS and CDR2 is YFSETQ. V lost 4 bases, J lost 11 bases, and 16 bases lay in between. This CDR3 is 14 amino acids long.

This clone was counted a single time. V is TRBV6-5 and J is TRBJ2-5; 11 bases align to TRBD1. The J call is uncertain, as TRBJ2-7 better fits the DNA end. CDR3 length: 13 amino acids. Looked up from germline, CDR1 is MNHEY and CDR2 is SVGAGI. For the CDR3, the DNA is TGTGCCAGCTGGGGACAGGGGGCCTACGAGCAGTACTTC. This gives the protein CASWGQGAYEQYF.

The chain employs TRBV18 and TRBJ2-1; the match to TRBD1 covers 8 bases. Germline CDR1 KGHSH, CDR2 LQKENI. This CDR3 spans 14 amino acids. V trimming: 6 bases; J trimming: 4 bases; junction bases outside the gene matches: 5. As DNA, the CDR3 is TGTGCCAGCTCGGGGACAGGTGCGTACAATGAGCAGTTCTTC. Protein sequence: CASSGTGAYNEQFF.